This entry describes one T cell receptor beta chain. Its antigen is undetermined. There are 15 residues in the CDR3. Between the trimmed V and J ends, which lost 2 bases and 0 bases, there was a span of 8 bases. The V gene's germline CDR1 is ENHRY and CDR2 SYGVKD. Construction of the TCRbeta library involved unique molecular identifiers. TCRdb itself ran the PCR reads through MiXCR, one entry per CDR3 protein. Of some 830,000 distinct CDR3 sequences in the sample, roughly 15% were seen once. This record belongs to a study of T-cell reconstitution after alpha-beta-depleted transplantation in children. Regarding the study as a whole: Newly generated T cells supplied most T-cell counts and diversity one year post-transplant. Several hundred expanded graft clones reportedly supplied alpha-beta T cells about two months after transplant. Diversity of TCRbeta at day 60 was high in some patients, arising from surviving recipient T cells and thymic progenitors.

Sequences were derived from PBMCs, mostly from graft donor cells, sampled 360 days after TCRalphabeta/CD19-depleted stem cell transplant. This chain joins TRBV10-3 and TRBJ2-1; no clear D. The TCR originated in a male patient between 10 and 17 years old who had a stem cell transplant for acute lymphoblastic leukemia, so the T cells may come from the graft donor. The CDR3 coding sequence is TGTGCCATCAGTGAGAGGGCTGACTCCTACAATGAGCAGTTCTTC. It codes for CAISERADSYNEQFF.